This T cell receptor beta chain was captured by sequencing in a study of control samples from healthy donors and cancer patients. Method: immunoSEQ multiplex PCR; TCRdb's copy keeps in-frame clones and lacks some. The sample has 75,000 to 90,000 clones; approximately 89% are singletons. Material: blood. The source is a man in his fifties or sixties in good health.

CDR3 sequence reads: CASSIVAGGTSTDTQYF. The CDR3 region has the DNA TGTGCCAGTAGTATAGTGGCGGGGGGGACGAGCACAGATACGCAGTATTTT. The chain has TRBV19 and TRBJ2-3; 9 positions agree with TRBD2. Germline V gene sequence: CDR1 LNHDA, CDR2 SQIVND (reference sequence). The CDR3 consists of 17 residues. J was trimmed by 0 bases and V by 1 base; bases with no gene match: 5.